These 26 T cell receptor beta chains were all obtained from the same sample, sequenced in a study of shared clonotypes between healthy human individuals. This table comes from immunoSEQ multiplex PCR, and its TCRdb copy is limited to in-frame clones, with some not included. The sample carries some 1.4 million clones, 95% to 97% recorded once. Input material: naive CD4+ T cells sorted from blood. Subset meaning: CD45RA+ positively selected. Receptors originate from a man aged 30 to 45 in good health.

The chain links TRBV9 to TRBJ1-4; the match to TRBD1 covers 7 bases. J gave up 4 bases and V 3 bases, and 9 bases lay outside the gene matches. CDR3 length: 16 amino acids. The germline CDR1 and CDR2 sequences are SGDLS and YYNGEE. The CDR3 protein is CASSAGPGQINEKLFF. In DNA form, the CDR3 reads TGTGCCAGCAGCGCAGGCCCGGGACAGATTAATGAAAAACTGTTTTTT.

CDR3 sequence reads: CASSPLTGASNQPQHF. In nucleotides, the CDR3 is TGCGCCAGCAGCCCTTTGACAGGGGCCAGCAATCAGCCCCAGCATTTT. This chain joins TRBV4-1 and TRBJ1-5; 8 bases match TRBD1. V lost 4 bases and J lost 1; bases outside the gene matches: 6. Looked up from germline, CDR1 is MGHRA and CDR2 is YSYEKL. The CDR3 length is 16 residues.

As concerns this clone: This sample also contains other DNA sequences that code for the same CDR3. The chain joins TRBV2 to TRBJ1-1, with D unclear. This CDR3 spans 12 amino acids. CDR1 is SNHLY and CDR2 is FYNNEI in the germline V gene. The V end was cut by 2 bases, the J end by 1 base, with 2 bases between. Written as DNA, the CDR3 is TGTGCCAGCAGTGAATGGAACACTGAAGCTTTCTTT. This codes for CASSEWNTEAFF.

The V gene is TRBV7-6, the J gene TRBJ2-2; 7 nucleotides match TRBD2. Germline loops: CDR1 SGHVS, CDR2 FNYEAQ. The CDR3 sequence is 17 residues long. The junction had 15 bases not matched to a gene; V was cut back by 4 bases and J by 7 bases. Here the CDR3 DNA reads TGTGCCAGCAGCTCCCCCTCAGCGGGAAGATGGGGCGGGGAGCTGTTTTTT. Translation: CASSSPSAGRWGGELFF.

A remark on this clone: Other DNA sequences in the same sample also yield this CDR3. This chain connects TRBV28 to TRBJ1-3; D unclear. There are 14 residues in the CDR3. V lost 3 bases and J 0 bases, leaving 6 bases between the germline ends. The germline CDR1 and CDR2 sequences are MDHEN and SYDVKM. The CDR3 DNA follows: TGTGCCAGCAGTTTTCAAAGCTCTGGAAACACCATATATTTT. Translated, it gives CASSFQSSGNTIYF. Full variable domain (rest looked up from reference TRBV28 and TRBJ1-3): DVKVTQSSRYLVKRTGEKVFLECVQDMDHENMFWYRQDPGLGLRLIYFSYDVKMKEKGDIPEGYSVSREKKERFSLILESASTNQTSMYLCASSFQSSGNTIYFGEGSWLTVV.

The rearrangement joins TRBV5-1 to TRBJ2-1, with TRBD1 identical over 12 bases. This CDR3 has 16 amino acids. Germline lookup yields CDR1 SGHRS and CDR2 YFSETQ. V lost 0 bases to trimming and J lost 6 bases; unmatched junction nucleotides: 4. The CDR3 sequence is CASSLVGTGGFNEQFF. In DNA form, the CDR3 reads TGCGCCAGCAGCTTGGTCGGGACAGGGGGCTTCAATGAGCAGTTCTTC.

The chain carries TRBV6-4 and TRBJ1-1; the D gene is possibly TRBD1 (5 bases). The CDR3 loop spans 13 amino acids. Trimming cost V 5 bases and J 3 bases, with 10 bases left between them. CDR1 and CDR2 from the germline V gene are MRHNA and SNTAGT. The CDR3 region has the DNA TGTGCCAGCAGTACTGACAGATACACTGAAGCTTTCTTT. Translated, it gives CASSTDRYTEAFF.

The gene calls are TRBV28 and TRBJ1-1; tentatively, D is TRBD1 (5 bases). V was cut by 3 bases and J by 1 base, with 18 bases left in between. Germline lookup yields CDR1 MDHEN and CDR2 SYDVKM. CDR3 length equals 17 residues. CDR3 nucleotide sequence: TGTGCCAGCAGTTTTATCGCGAGCGGTAGGGGGAACACTGAAGCTTTCTTT. Its translation: CASSFIASGRGNTEAFF.

V gene TRBV19 combines with J gene TRBJ2-1; a weak D match, TRBD2 (5 bases). V dropped 6 bases and J dropped 5 bases, with 23 bases sitting between them. The germline CDR1 and CDR2 sequences are LNHDA and SQIVND (reference sequence). This CDR3 has 17 amino acids. This chain's CDR3 is CASSQFGTVVRDNEQFF. The CDR3 region has the DNA TGTGCCAGTAGCCAGTTCGGAACGGTGGTGCGGGACAATGAGCAGTTCTTC.

V gene TRBV14 combines with J gene TRBJ1-2; weak D call: TRBD1 (6 bases). This CDR3 is built from 13 residues. V lost 6 bases, J lost 4 bases, and 12 bases lay in between. Germline CDR1 and CDR2: SGHDN and FVKESK. The CDR3 region has the DNA TGTGCCAGCAGTCTGGACAGCCTCTATGGCTACACCTTC. Encoded protein: CASSLDSLYGYTF.

This clone was counted a single time. V is TRBV18 and J is TRBJ1-3; D remains ambiguous. The CDR3 consists of 16 residues. The V gene lost 1 base and the J gene lost 0 bases, with 10 bases spanning the gap. Germline V gene lookup returns CDR1 KGHSH and CDR2 LQKENI. The CDR3, as DNA: TGTGCCAGCTCACCACTCTCAGCGAGCTCTGGAAACACCATATATTTT. This translates into CASSPLSASSGNTIYF.

The rearrangement uses TRBV5-1 and TRBJ2-2; D is unclear. This CDR3 spans 13 amino acids. The germline gives CDR1 SGHRS, CDR2 YFSETQ. The V gene lost 2 bases and the J gene lost 7 bases, with 9 bases spanning the gap. CDR3 sequence (DNA): TGCGCCAGCAGCTTTGCGGAAATCGGGGAGCTGTTTTTT. This sequence encodes CASSFAEIGELFF.

CDR3 residues: CARQGHEQYF. CDR3 in DNA: TGCGCCAGACAGGGTCACGAGCAGTACTTC. The chain couples TRBV4-3 to TRBJ2-7; possible D gene TRBD1, 6 bases. In germline, CDR1 is LGHNA, CDR2 YSLEER. V dropped 9 bases and J dropped 5 bases, with 8 bases sitting between them. CDR3 length: 10 amino acids.

V usage is TRBV5-1 and J usage is TRBJ1-5; D is undetermined. V was clipped by 4 bases and J by 2 bases, with 16 bases between them. Germline CDR1 reads SGHRS; CDR2 reads YFSETQ. The CDR3 is made up of 16 amino acids. DNA of the CDR3: TGCGCCAGCAGCCCGGGAGTAGTTACTGGCAATCAGCCCCAGCATTTT. As protein: CASSPGVVTGNQPQHF.

V and J are TRBV28 and TRBJ1-3; the match to TRBD1 covers 8 bases. V gave up 6 bases and J gave up 1 base; unmatched junction bases: 11. This CDR3 comprises 17 residues. In germline, CDR1 is MDHEN, CDR2 SYDVKM. In DNA form, the CDR3 reads TGTGCCAGCAGCCCTGCAGGGGGCGCGGGTTCTGGAAACACCATATATTTT. Its protein is CASSPAGGAGSGNTIYF.

Remarks on this clone: Other DNA sequences within the sample encode an identical CDR3. The V call is TRBV28, the J call TRBJ1-5; no clear D gene. The CDR3 has 13 amino acids. Trimming left V 2 bases short and J 2 bases short, with 4 bases between. Germline V CDR1 and CDR2: MDHEN, SYDVKM. The CDR3 protein is CASSLLGNQPQHF. For the CDR3, the DNA is TGTGCCAGCAGTTTACTGGGCAATCAGCCCCAGCATTTT.

The chain has TRBV4-1 and TRBJ2-7; D is perhaps TRBD2 (6 bases). Germline V CDR1 and CDR2: MGHRA, YSYEKL. CDR3 length equals 15 residues. Deletions cut 0 bases from V and 7 bases from J, with 16 bases between. The CDR3: CASSQDPEGRREQYF. The CDR3 DNA reads TGCGCCAGCAGCCAAGATCCGGAGGGCCGCCGAGAGCAGTACTTC.

The genes are TRBV18 and TRBJ2-1; 8 bases line up with TRBD1. Germline-derived CDR1 and CDR2 are KGHSH and LQKENI. Losses at the gene ends were 3 bases for V and 12 bases for J; bases not matched to a gene: 4. The length of the CDR3 is 12 residues. This CDR3 reads CASSPTGEWQFF. For the CDR3, the DNA is TGTGCCAGCTCACCGACAGGGGAGTGGCAGTTCTTC.

The gene calls are TRBV6-1 and TRBJ2-2; 11 bases agree with TRBD2. This CDR3 is built from 20 residues. CDR1 is MNHNS, CDR2 SASEGT, per germline. Losses at the gene ends were 3 bases for V and 0 bases for J; bases not matched to a gene: 12. The CDR3 bases are TGTGCCAGCAGTGATTCGTTCTTGTCGACTAGCGGGGCGAACACCGGGGAGCTGTTTTTT. This encodes CASSDSFLSTSGANTGELFF.

The rearrangement joins TRBV2 to TRBJ2-7, with 9 positions matching TRBD2. The CDR3 is 13 residues long. V was clipped by 8 bases and J by 5 bases; unmatched bases: 7. The germline V gene has CDR1 SNHLY and CDR2 FYNNEI. CDR3 nucleotides: TGTGCCAGCGAGTTGGTAGCGGGAGACGAGCAGTACTTC. This translates into CASELVAGDEQYF.

The rearrangement joins TRBV2 to TRBJ2-1; the match to TRBD2 covers 12 bases. V lost 5 bases to trimming and J lost 7 bases; unmatched junction nucleotides: 15. Germline lookup yields CDR1 SNHLY and CDR2 FYNNEI. The CDR3 loop spans 18 amino acids. CDR3 nucleotides: TGTGCCAGCAGTCCTCTTCCCCCTGGACTAGCGGGAAGAAATGAGCAGTTCTTC. It encodes CASSPLPPGLAGRNEQFF.

V and J are TRBV10-3 and TRBJ2-1, with D possibly matching TRBD1 (6 bases). The CDR3 is 14 residues long. Germline CDR1 and CDR2: ENHRY and SYGVKD. V shed 3 bases and J shed 3 bases, with 9 bases lying between them. CDR3 loop: CAISEGDNYNEQFF. The CDR3 DNA sequence: TGTGCCATCAGTGAAGGGGACAACTACAATGAGCAGTTCTTC.

In DNA form, the CDR3 reads TGTGCCAGCAGCTTTTTTGCGGGAGCACAGGAGCAGTTCTTC. As protein: CASSFFAGAQEQFF. The rearrangement uses TRBV7-2 and TRBJ2-1; 7 bases fit TRBD2. Per the germline V gene, CDR1 is SGHTA and CDR2 is FQGNSA. V lost 3 bases, J lost 10 bases, and 9 bases stayed unmatched. The CDR3 length is 14 residues.

The V call is TRBV18, the J call TRBJ1-4; TRBD1 might be the D (6 bases). Trimming took 2 bases from V and 7 from J, leaving 14 bases between them. Germline V gene sequence: CDR1 KGHSH, CDR2 LQKENI. CDR3 length equals 15 residues. The CDR3, as DNA: TGTGCCAGCTCACCAGGGGGGCAGATTTTTGAAAAACTGTTTTTT. Translated, it gives CASSPGGQIFEKLFF.

The rearrangement uses TRBV5-6 and TRBJ2-7; no definite D call. V lost 2 bases and J 5 bases, leaving 8 bases between the germline ends. The germline V gene has CDR1 SGHDT and CDR2 YYEEEE. The CDR3 has 12 residues. The CDR3 spells CASSLVWHEQYF. CDR3 bases: TGTGCCAGCAGCTTAGTTTGGCACGAGCAGTACTTC.

V is TRBV9 and J is TRBJ2-3; 8 bases fit TRBD2. CDR1 is SGDLS, CDR2 YYNGEE, per germline. Trimming removed 3 bases from V and 0 bases from J; junction bases left unmatched: 6. The CDR3 consists of 16 residues. The CDR3 reads CASSATGGYSTDTQYF. CDR3 in DNA: TGTGCCAGCAGCGCAACGGGAGGGTACAGCACAGATACGCAGTATTTT.